This T cell receptor beta chain was recorded in a study of response to subunit inactivated influenza vaccine. TCRdb recomputed calls from the RT-PCR reads with MiXCR, one row per CDR3 protein. The table shows roughly 160,000 distinct CDR3 sequences, with 9.5% to 13% occurring only once. Trimming cost V 3 bases and J 5 bases; bases outside gene matches: 10. This CDR3 is 15 amino acids long. Germline values: CDR1 DFQATT, CDR2 SNEGSKA (reference sequence). The material was non-naive T cells sorted from PBMCs, obtained about 6 weeks after vaccination. This TCR derives from a man aged 45-65 years who received an inactivated influenza vaccine. The chain uses TRBV20-1 and TRBJ1-5, with 7 bases matching TRBD1. The CDR3 region has the DNA TGCAGTGCTAGGATAACAGGGGAGGGCCATCAGCCCCAGCATTTT. As protein: CSARITGEGHQPQHF.